A selection of T cell receptor beta chains follows, all from one sample in a study of blood T cell repertoires in COVID-19. Clones were sequenced by immunoSEQ multiplex PCR, and TCRdb holds only the in-frame ones, with some missing. This table holds 150,000 to 200,000 clones, roughly 83% found once. The sequencing input was PBMCs or T cells enriched from blood (not recorded which). The origin of the receptors is an older woman who had recovered from COVID-19. The CDR3 runs from the conserved cysteine through the conserved F or W. A D gene is named only where the DNA matches it firmly. Expanded clones get a size class; other rows say once, few or many, or leave the size out.

clone_size	d_call	v_call	j_call	cdr3_nt	cdr3_aa
NA	TRBD2	TRBV7-9	TRBJ2-7	TGTGCCAGCAGCTTAGGACTAGCGGGCTACTACGAGCAGTACTTC	CASSLGLAGYYEQYF
NA	NA	TRBV5-1	TRBJ1-6	TGCGCCAGCAGCCGCGGACAGAGCGATTCACCCCTCCACTTT	CASSRGQSDSPLHF
NA	TRBD2	TRBV6-6	TRBJ2-5	TGTGCCAGCAGCAAGCCTAGCGGGGGACAAGAGACCCAGTACTTC	CASSKPSGGQETQYF
NA	NA	TRBV7-9	TRBJ2-7	TGTGCCAGCAGCGGGGCTCACTACGAGCAGTACTTC	CASSGAHYEQYF
NA	TRBD2	TRBV5-1	TRBJ2-1	TGCGCCAGCAGCTTGCCCCGGACTAGCGGGAGTAGGAATGAGCAGTTCTTC	CASSLPRTSGSRNEQFF
NA	NA	TRBV5-1	TRBJ2-3	TGCGCCAGCAGCTTGGCCCAGGGTGGCACAGATACGCAGTATTTT	CASSLAQGGTDTQYF
NA	NA	TRBV7-8	TRBJ2-3	TGTGCCAGCAGCTTAGGGATAGCGCCGCTTACGCAGTATTTT	CASSLGIAPLTQYF
once	NA	TRBV3-1/TRBV3-2	TRBJ1-1	TGTGCCAGCAGCCATAGGGAGGAGTTGGCTTTCTTT	CASSHREELAFF
NA	NA	TRBV9	TRBJ1-6	TGTGCCAGCAGTCGGGGGAATAATTCACCCCTCCACTTT	CASSRGNNSPLHF
NA	NA	TRBV3-1/TRBV3-2	TRBJ2-3	TGTGCCAGCAGCCAAGATTCTGGCGGGATGTCGGGAGATACGCAGTATTTT	CASSQDSGGMSGDTQYF
NA	NA	TRBV10-3	TRBJ1-5	TGTGCCATCAGTGGGACAGTGGATCAGCCCCAGCATTTT	CAISGTVDQPQHF
NA	TRBD2	TRBV7-3	TRBJ2-2	TGTGCCAGCAGCTTATATTCCAGCGGGAGAATAGTACACCGGGGAGCTGTTTTT	CASSLYSSGRIVHRGAVF
NA	TRBD2	TRBV7-2	TRBJ2-1	TGTGCCAGCAGCTTTAGAGCGGGAGAGGATGAGCAGTTCTTC	CASSFRAGEDEQFF
NA	NA	TRBV3-1/TRBV3-2	TRBJ2-1	TGTGCCAGCAGCCAAGTTTTTAGCGCCAGTTACAATGAGCAGTTCTTC	CASSQVFSASYNEQFF
NA	NA	TRBV2	TRBJ2-3	TGTGCCAGCAGTGACGGGGGAGATACGCAGTATTTT	CASSDGGDTQYF
NA	TRBD1	TRBV6-6	TRBJ2-7	TGTGCCAGCAGTTACCGCACAGGGGGCCGAGTGTACGAGCAGTACTTC	CASSYRTGGRVYEQYF
NA	NA	TRBV30	TRBJ2-3	TGTGCCTGGACCTCCGGGACTAGCACAGATACGCAGTATTTT	CAWTSGTSTDTQYF
NA	TRBD1	TRBV27	TRBJ1-2	TGTGCCAGCAGTTTAGTGCAGGGGGCAGGTGGCTACACCTTC	CASSLVQGAGGYTF
few	TRBD1	TRBV6-5	TRBJ1-5	TGTGCCAGCGGGGACAGGGCTAGCCAGCCCCAGCATTTT	CASGDRASQPQHF
NA	TRBD1	TRBV7-2	TRBJ1-3	TGTGCCAGCAGCGAGAGGACAGGGGGAAACACCATATATTTT	CASSERTGGNTIYF
few	TRBD1	TRBV2	TRBJ1-1	TGTGCCAGCAGGGCGGACAGGGAAGACACTGAAGCTTTCTTT	CASRADREDTEAFF
NA	NA	TRBV28	TRBJ2-3	TGTGCCAGCACCTCAGGGGGGATTGGAGATACGCAGTATTTT	CASTSGGIGDTQYF
NA	NA	TRBV4-1	TRBJ2-3	TGCGCCAGCAGCCCTATAGGGGTGGCCACAGATACGCAGTATTTT	CASSPIGVATDTQYF
NA	NA	TRBV12-3/TRBV12-4	TRBJ1-4	TGTGCCAGCAGTTTTAAGGAGAATGAAAAACTGTTTTTT	CASSFKENEKLFF
NA	TRBD1	TRBV30	TRBJ2-1	TGTGCCTGGAGTGTACGGACAGGGGTTATTGAGCAGTTCTTC	CAWSVRTGVIEQFF
once	NA	TRBV5-1	TRBJ2-1	TGCGCCAGCAGCTTGACGGGGGAGCTCTCCTACAATGAGCAGTTCTTC	CASSLTGELSYNEQFF
NA	TRBD2	TRBV20-1	TRBJ2-5	TGCAGTGCTGGGGGGGGAGTTGCGCAGTACTTC	CSAGGGVAQYF
NA	NA	TRBV30	TRBJ1-3	TGTGCCTGGAGTGTAGGGGCTGCTGGAAACACCATATATTTT	CAWSVGAAGNTIYF
NA	NA	TRBV5-8	TRBJ2-7	TGTGCCAGCAGCCCTTACTCCTACGAGCAGTACTTC	CASSPYSYEQYF
NA	NA	TRBV6-5	TRBJ2-1	TGTGCCAGCTCACTAGCTCCCCTTGGCTACAATGAGCAGTTCTTC	CASSLAPLGYNEQFF
NA	NA	TRBV12-3/TRBV12-4	TRBJ1-1	TGTGCCAGCAGTTACGGACGGGAAGCTGAAGCTTTCTTT	CASSYGREAEAFF
once	TRBD2	TRBV19	TRBJ2-3	TGTGCCAGTAGTATACGCGGTCTTAGCGGGGCAGATACGCAGTATTTT	CASSIRGLSGADTQYF
NA	NA	TRBV11-2	TRBJ1-3	TGTGCCAGCAGCCTGACGCCGGGGGGAAACACCATATATTTT	CASSLTPGGNTIYF
NA	NA	TRBV2	TRBJ2-2	TGTGCCAGCAGTGCCCAACTAGATAACACCGGGGAGCTGTTTTTT	CASSAQLDNTGELFF
NA	NA	TRBV3-1/TRBV3-2	TRBJ1-1	TGTGCCAGCAGCCACCGACAGAAGCACACTGAAGCTTTCTTT	CASSHRQKHTEAFF
NA	TRBD1	TRBV28	TRBJ2-7	TGTGCCAGCAGCTCCGGTAAGGGGGCATTCTACGAGCAGTACTTC	CASSSGKGAFYEQYF
NA	TRBD1	TRBV5-1	TRBJ1-3	TGCGCCAGCAGCTTGACAGGGGGCGACTCTGGAAACACCATATATTTT	CASSLTGGDSGNTIYF
NA	NA	TRBV28	TRBJ1-3	TGTGCCAGCATTAAACTACTTGGCACCATATATTTT	CASIKLLGTIYF
NA	NA	TRBV10-3	TRBJ2-3	TGTGCCATCAGTGACGGGGCGGGACTCAGCACAGATACGCAGTATTTT	CAISDGAGLSTDTQYF
NA	TRBD1	TRBV30	TRBJ1-1	TGTGCCTGGTCTCACAGGGGGTTGAATGAAGCTTTCTTT	CAWSHRGLNEAFF
NA	TRBD2	TRBV11-2	TRBJ2-7	TGTGCCAGCAGCCCGGGACTAGTGGGTGAGCAGTACTTC	CASSPGLVGEQYF
NA	TRBD1	TRBV18	TRBJ2-7	TGTGCCAGCTCGAAGGGACAGGAGGACGAGCAGTACTTC	CASSKGQEDEQYF
NA	TRBD1	TRBV3-1/TRBV3-2	TRBJ1-1	TGTGCCAGCCGACAGGGAATGAACACTGAAGCTTTCTTT	CASRQGMNTEAFF
NA	TRBD1	TRBV2	TRBJ2-7	TGTGCCAGCAGTGAAGGGCTGGGACAGGGGATTAAGTACTTC	CASSEGLGQGIKYF
NA	NA	TRBV6-6	TRBJ1-2	TGTGCCAGCAGTCGGGGGGGGGCAAACTATGGCTACACCTTC	CASSRGGANYGYTF
NA	NA	TRBV9	TRBJ2-2	TGTGCCAGCAGACGACAGGGAGGTACCGGGGAGCTGTTTTTT	CASRRQGGTGELFF
NA	TRBD1	TRBV7-9	TRBJ2-4	TGTGCCAGCAGTTCACAGGGGGTAACCAAAAACATTCAGTACTTC	CASSSQGVTKNIQYF
NA	NA	TRBV18	TRBJ2-2	TGTGCCAGCTCACCACCGGCAGGGCCGGGTACCGGGGAGCTGTTTTTT	CASSPPAGPGTGELFF
NA	NA	TRBV19	TRBJ1-5	TGTGCCAGTAGTACCTTACCGACGGGAGGTAGCAATCAGCCCCAGCATTTT	CASSTLPTGGSNQPQHF